Below, 18 T cell receptor beta chains from the same sample are listed, as sequenced in a study of T cells after yellow fever vaccination (dated by TCRdb to the late 2010s). Library preparation used 5' RACE. Instrument used: Illumina HiSeq 2500. In-frame beta chains were kept once TCRdb had trimmed the public reads at Q25 with fastp and called clones with MiXCR. A single entry per CDR3 protein holds the most common genes and DNA from its merged rows. This sample gives about 170,000 distinct CDR3 sequences in total; 5.5% to 7.5% of them show up just once. The ten largest clones represent less than 3.5% of the sample. The label giving this sample's treatment or condition can be read as: live attenuated yellow fever vaccine strain. Sample: CD4+ T cells sorted from PBMCs, taken on the day of the first yellow fever vaccination. All receptors come from a man aged 18 to 30 who received the YFV17D yellow fever vaccine.

This clonotype was picked up a small number of times. This chain uses TRBV5-1 with TRBJ2-5, with D unresolved. The V and J ends lost 0 bases and 2 bases respectively, with 11 bases between them. Germline V gene data show CDR1 as SGHRS and CDR2 as YFSETQ. The CDR3 runs 15 residues. CDR3 protein: CASSLAMAAQETQYF. The CDR3 DNA is TGCGCCAGCAGCTTGGCCATGGCCGCACAAGAGACCCAGTACTTC.

This clonotype was observed once. The genes are TRBV27 and TRBJ2-3; 7 bases are a match to TRBD1. This CDR3 spans 15 amino acids. Germline V gene data show CDR1 as MNHEY and CDR2 as SMNVEV (reference sequence). With V trimmed by 5 bases and J by 6 bases, 11 bases remained unmatched. The CDR3 nucleotides are TGTGCCAGCAGTCCCCGGGACAGATTCAAGGATACGCAGTATTTT. It specifies CASSPRDRFKDTQYF.

CDR3 in DNA: TGTGCCAGCAGCCGCTATGGGGGGAGTTACAATGAGCAGTTCTTC. Its protein is CASSRYGGSYNEQFF. V gene TRBV4-2 combines with J gene TRBJ2-1; D may be TRBD2 (6 bases). CDR1 is LGHNA and CDR2 is YNFKEQ in the germline V gene. Trimming removed 4 bases from V and 4 bases from J, with 14 bases in between. The CDR3 has 15 amino acids.

This clonotype was recorded at least ten times. This chain uses TRBV5-1 with TRBJ2-5; 7 bases align to TRBD1. Germline values: CDR1 SGHRS, CDR2 YFSETQ. This CDR3 region has 15 residues. V was clipped by 5 bases and J by 1 base; unmatched bases: 8. CDR3 protein: CASRRQGDPQETQYF. CDR3 DNA: TGCGCCAGCAGGCGACAGGGTGATCCCCAAGAGACCCAGTACTTC.

V is TRBV5-6 and J is TRBJ2-6; the match to TRBD1 covers 10 bases. V gave up 4 bases and J gave up 2 bases; unmatched junction bases: 6. This CDR3 spans 17 amino acids. Germline-derived CDR1 and CDR2 are SGHDT and YYEEEE. CDR3 DNA sequence: TGTGCCAGCAGCCCCCGACAGGGGGCGCCTGGGGCCAACGTCCTGACTTTC. It is translated as CASSPRQGAPGANVLTF.

V usage is TRBV6-5 and J usage is TRBJ1-2, with no clear D. Trimming removed 0 bases from V and 6 bases from J, with 11 bases in between. Germline V gene sequence: CDR1 MNHEY, CDR2 SVGAGI. The CDR3 sequence is 14 residues long. The CDR3 DNA reads TGTGCCAGCAGTTACTCCACCCGGGGTAATGGCTACACCTTC. This translates into CASSYSTRGNGYTF.

J is TRBJ2-7 and V is TRBV12-1; the table assigns TRBD1, which was not confirmed against the DNA. TRBV12-1 is given as a pseudogene. This CDR3 is built from 12 residues. In DNA, the CDR3 is TGTGCCAGCGGCCCCGGGCTGCTCGAGCAGTACTTC. This sequence encodes CASGPGLLEQYF.

This clonotype has ten or more counts. This chain connects TRBV2 to TRBJ2-5; possible D gene TRBD2, 6 bases. The germline V gene has CDR1 SNHLY and CDR2 FYNNEI. Trimming took 5 bases from V and 7 from J, leaving 14 bases between them. The CDR3 runs to 13 residues. The CDR3 DNA reads as TGTGCCAGCAGTTGGGACTCCGCAGGGACCCAGTACTTC. Translated: CASSWDSAGTQYF.

The table lists this clonotype with many counts. CDR3 coding DNA: TGTGCCAGCAGTTCACAGGGGAGATCAGATACGCAGTATTTT. It encodes CASSSQGRSDTQYF. The chain carries TRBV2 and TRBJ2-3; 7 positions match TRBD1. Germline V gene sequence: CDR1 SNHLY, CDR2 FYNNEI. The length of the CDR3 is 14 residues. V trimming: 5 bases; J trimming: 4 bases; junction bases outside the gene matches: 6. Complete variable domain (other parts from reference TRBV2 and TRBJ2-3): EPEVTQTPSHQVTQMGQEVILRCVPISNHLYFYWYRQILGQKVEFLVSFYNNEISEKSEIFDDQFSVERPDGSNFTLKIRSTKLEDSAMYFCASSSQGRSDTQYFGPGTRLTVL.

This clonotype came up many times. The genes are TRBV7-6 and TRBJ2-3; 12 bases align to TRBD2. The CDR3 has 16 amino acids. CDR1 is SGHVS and CDR2 is FNYEAQ in the germline V gene. With 4 bases clipped from V and 6 bases from J, the junction kept 8 bases outside the gene matches. CDR3 in amino acids: CASSSTSGGPRDTQYF. The CDR3 DNA reads TGTGCCAGCAGCTCGACTAGCGGGGGACCTAGGGATACGCAGTATTTT.

There are many counts of this clonotype. This sequence joins TRBV6-2 or TRBV6-3 and TRBJ2-7; 9 bases match TRBD2. V lost 7 bases and J lost 2; bases outside the gene matches: 6. Germline V gene sequence: CDR1 MNHEY, CDR2 SVGEGT. The CDR3 covers 14 residues. The CDR3 reads CASTWRGGTYEQYF. Here the CDR3 DNA reads TGTGCCAGCACTTGGCGGGGGGGCACCTACGAGCAGTACTTC.

This clonotype was counted many times. The V call is TRBV5-1, the J call TRBJ2-1; the D is unclear. Trimming shortened V by 2 bases and J by 5 bases, and 20 bases separated the two germline ends. CDR1 and CDR2 from the germline V gene are SGHRS and YFSETQ. The CDR3 is made up of 17 amino acids. CDR3: CASSFRAGGVLNNEQFF. DNA of the CDR3: TGCGCCAGCAGCTTTAGGGCTGGTGGGGTCCTCAACAATGAGCAGTTCTTC.

This clonotype turned up a few times. The rearrangement links TRBV28 to TRBJ1-1; D possibly corresponds to TRBD1 (6 bases). Per germline, CDR1 MDHEN and CDR2 SYDVKM. The germline V and J ends were trimmed by 2 bases and 1 base, with 11 bases remaining between them. The CDR3 loop spans 15 amino acids. The CDR3 here is CASSLGGSPNTEAFF. The DNA of the CDR3 is TGTGCCAGCAGTTTAGGGGGCAGCCCGAACACTGAAGCTTTCTTT.

The rearrangement uses TRBV5-6 and TRBJ1-1; D not certain. V was pared by 4 bases and J by 4 bases, with 11 bases between. Germline CDR1 is SGHDT and CDR2 is YYEEEE. CDR3 size: 13 residues. CDR3 residues: CASSPRTVTEAFF. CDR3 DNA: TGTGCCAGCAGCCCCCGGACCGTCACTGAAGCTTTCTTT.

This clonotype was detected a few times. V is TRBV4-2 and J is TRBJ2-3; 8 bases agree with TRBD2. CDR3 size: 17 residues. Trimming cost V 0 bases and J 4 bases; bases outside gene matches: 9. CDR1 LGHNA and CDR2 YNFKEQ come from the germline V gene. The CDR3 protein is CASSQDYGGGWADTQYF. For the CDR3, the DNA is TGTGCCAGCAGCCAAGATTACGGCGGGGGGTGGGCAGATACGCAGTATTTT.

This clonotype was picked up many times. J is TRBJ2-3 and V is TRBV7-3, with D unclear. V lost 5 bases and J 7 bases, leaving 13 bases between the germline ends. CDR3 length equals 13 residues. Germline lookup yields CDR1 SGHTA and CDR2 FQGTGA. The CDR3 here is CASSPPLEYTQYF. The CDR3 region has the DNA TGTGCCAGCAGCCCCCCTCTCGAATATACGCAGTATTTT.

The rearrangement uses TRBV18 and TRBJ1-5, with 7 bases lining up with TRBD1. The germline V gene encodes CDR1 KGHSH and CDR2 LQKENI. J was trimmed by 1 base and V by 3 bases; bases with no gene match: 3. This CDR3 contains 15 residues. The CDR3 protein is CASSPGTASNQPQHF. The CDR3 region has the DNA TGTGCCAGCTCACCGGGGACAGCCAGCAATCAGCCCCAGCATTTT.

Many counts were recorded for this clonotype. The V gene is TRBV4-3, the J gene TRBJ2-4; maybe TRBD1 (6 bases). Per the germline V gene, CDR1 is LGHNA and CDR2 is YSLEER. The CDR3 is made up of 16 amino acids. V shed 2 bases and J shed 3 bases, with 14 bases lying between them. CDR3 nucleotide sequence: TGCGCCAGCAGCCAAATAGCCGCAGGGGTCAAAAACATTCAGTACTTC. Its protein is CASSQIAAGVKNIQYF.